What follows describes a single TCR beta chain. Sequencing used immunoSEQ multiplex PCR; TCRdb keeps in-frame clones, though not all of them. The sample shows tens of thousands of clones, roughly 89% of them seen only once. The data were obtained in a study of T cell responses to AZD1222 COVID-19 vaccine. The sequence was collected from an adult who received the AZD1222 COVID-19 vaccine. Sequencing used peripheral blood, obtained 28 days after the second AZD1222 dose.

Here the CDR3 DNA reads TGTGCCAGCAGTTACCCCGGACTAGCGGGAGTCGGTGAGCAGTTCTTC. Its protein product is CASSYPGLAGVGEQFF. J is TRBJ2-1 and V is TRBV6-2 or TRBV6-3; 13 bases map to TRBD2. CDR3 length equals 16 residues. V shed 2 bases, J shed 9 bases, and the junction held 7 bases outside the gene matches. Germline values: CDR1 MNHEY, CDR2 SVGEGT.